One sample yielded the 19 T cell receptor beta chains listed below, sequenced in a study of graft-versus-host responses after intestinal transplantation. Profiling relied on immunoSEQ multiplex PCR, and the TCRdb table lists in-frame clones only, not all of them. Of around 8,100 clones detected, 80% to 85% appear once; the ten largest clones hold 10%. Graft tissue was processed to release intraepithelial and lamina propria lymphocytes. The source material was ileum tissue, sampled approximately 120 days after transplant. The receptors derive from a human patient who received an intestinal transplant, so some T cells may come from the graft donor.

V is TRBV5-4 and J is TRBJ1-1; TRBD1 might be the D (6 bases). The CDR3 consists of 13 residues. The V end was cut by 6 bases, the J end by 5 bases, with 14 bases between. Germline V lookup: CDR1 SGHNT, CDR2 YYREEE (reference sequence). This CDR3 reads CASTRTVGTEAFF. DNA for the CDR3: TGTGCCAGCACACGGACAGTGGGGACTGAAGCTTTCTTT.

This chain connects TRBV5-1 to TRBJ2-1, with TRBD2 as a possible D gene (6 bases). The germline V and J ends were trimmed by 0 bases and 6 bases, with 7 bases remaining between them. Germline V gene sequence: CDR1 SGHRS, CDR2 YFSETQ. This CDR3 comprises 13 residues. Here the CDR3 reads CASSLASVNEQFF. In DNA, the CDR3 is TGCGCCAGCAGCTTGGCTAGCGTCAATGAGCAGTTCTTC.

This clone was detected a few times. The gene calls are TRBV5-6 and TRBJ1-5; D unresolved. Germline CDR1 reads SGHDT; CDR2 reads YYEEEE. The length of the CDR3 is 13 residues. V lost 5 bases to trimming and J lost 5 bases, with 11 bases between them. CDR3 region: CASSSGGHQPQHF. CDR3 DNA sequence: TGTGCCAGCAGTTCCGGTGGGCATCAGCCCCAGCATTTT.

The rearrangement joins TRBV2 to TRBJ2-5; D is perhaps TRBD2 (6 bases). The V gene lost 4 bases and the J gene lost 5 bases, with 14 bases spanning the gap. The CDR3 runs to 14 residues. The germline V gene has CDR1 SNHLY and CDR2 FYNNEI. The CDR3 here is CASSGRDVMETQYF. Written as DNA, the CDR3 is TGTGCCAGCAGTGGGCGGGATGTGATGGAGACCCAGTACTTC.

The V call is TRBV6-1, the J call TRBJ2-7, with unresolved D. Trimming pared 4 bases from V and 3 bases from J, leaving 4 bases between. This CDR3 comprises 11 residues. CDR1 and CDR2 (germline): MNHNS, SASEGT. Written as DNA, the CDR3 is TGTGCCAGCAGTGTACACTACGAGCAGTACTTC. It yields the protein CASSVHYEQYF.

With respect to this clone: At one boundary the junction diverges from the germline segment, which might be a read error. Different DNA sequences within this sample yield the same CDR3. The chain is built from TRBV6-5 and TRBJ1-1; D not certain. There are 15 residues in the CDR3. Germline assignment: CDR1 MNHEY and CDR2 SVGAGI. The CDR3 loop reads CASSYHWGGDTEAFF. CDR3 bases: TGTGCCAGCAGTTACCATTGGGGTGGTGACACTGAAGCGTTCTTT.

This sequence joins TRBV6-1 and TRBJ1-2, with D possibly being TRBD1 (6 bases). This CDR3 is 15 amino acids long. Between the trimmed V and J ends, which lost 6 bases and 5 bases, there was a span of 19 bases. Germline V gene data show CDR1 as MNHNS and CDR2 as SASEGT. DNA of the CDR3: TGTGCCAGCAGGCCCCAGGGGACCGGCCGGTATGGCTACACCTTC. Translated, it gives CASRPQGTGRYGYTF.

J is TRBJ2-7 and V is TRBV2; 8 bases are shared with TRBD2. CDR1 is SNHLY, CDR2 FYNNEI, per germline. V lost 10 bases to trimming and J lost 5 bases; unmatched junction nucleotides: 10. The length of the CDR3 is 13 residues. The CDR3 region is CATGQSGGNEQYF. DNA for the CDR3: TGTGCCACCGGACAGAGCGGGGGCAACGAGCAGTACTTC.

This clone was counted between two and nine times. The rearrangement joins TRBV5-4 to TRBJ2-2, with a tentative D call TRBD2 (6 bases). V lost 3 bases, J lost 4 bases, and 16 bases lay in between. The CDR3 totals 16 residues. Looked up from germline, CDR1 is SGHNT and CDR2 is YYREEE (reference sequence). The CDR3 sequence: CASSWAGPSVTGELFF. The CDR3 region has the DNA TGTGCCAGCAGCTGGGCGGGGCCCTCTGTCACCGGGGAGCTGTTTTTT.

The chain uses TRBV19 and TRBJ1-2; no definite D call. This CDR3 spans 16 amino acids. V was trimmed by 4 bases and J by 4 bases, leaving 19 bases between them. Per the germline V gene, CDR1 is LNHDA and CDR2 is SQIVND (reference sequence). The CDR3 DNA is TGTGCCAGTAGTAAAGAAAGCCCTTTGTATACCTATGGCTACACCTTC. This sequence encodes CASSKESPLYTYGYTF.

This clone has just one count. V gene TRBV28 combines with J gene TRBJ2-7; possible D gene TRBD2, 6 bases. Trimming took 3 bases from V and 6 from J, leaving 24 bases between them. CDR3 length equals 17 residues. Per germline, CDR1 MDHEN and CDR2 SYDVKM. The CDR3 region is CASSFGSAGTHPFEQYF. CDR3 nucleotide sequence: TGTGCCAGCAGTTTCGGGTCAGCTGGGACTCATCCCTTCGAGCAGTACTTC.

V usage is TRBV11-3 and J usage is TRBJ2-3, with D tentatively TRBD2 (5 bases). V lost 6 bases and J lost 6, with 16 bases in between. This CDR3 is built from 14 residues. Germline-derived CDR1 and CDR2 are SGHNT and YENEEA. The CDR3 nucleotides read TGTGCCAGCAGTTACCTGAGCGGTGAGGATACGCAGTATTTT. Translating gives CASSYLSGEDTQYF.

The CDR3 protein is CASSLGRTVRHTEAFF. CDR3 nucleotides: TGTGCCAGCAGCTTAGGGAGGACAGTACGTCACACTGAAGCTTTCTTT. The chain carries TRBV11-3 and TRBJ1-1, with D maybe TRBD1 (6 bases). There are 16 residues in the CDR3. The V gene lost 1 base and the J gene lost 3 bases, with 15 bases spanning the gap. The germline V gene encodes CDR1 SGHNT and CDR2 YENEEA.

V gene TRBV11-2 combines with J gene TRBJ2-5, with 12 bases aligning to TRBD1. V shed 11 bases, J shed 3 bases, and the junction held 10 bases outside the gene matches. In germline, CDR1 is SGHAT, CDR2 FQNNGV. The CDR3 has 15 amino acids. The DNA of the CDR3 is TGTGCCCCCTCCCCGGGACAGGGGGCTGAAGAGACCCAGTACTTC. The encoded protein is CAPSPGQGAEETQYF.

This rearrangement joins TRBV5-1 to TRBJ1-2, with a tentative D call TRBD1 (6 bases). The CDR3 is 17 amino acids. Germline V gives CDR1 SGHRS, CDR2 YFSETQ. V lost 2 bases and J 4 bases, leaving 21 bases between the germline ends. CDR3: CASSLPLSRGGPYGYTF. The CDR3 bases are TGCGCCAGCAGCTTACCTTTATCTCGGGGGGGCCCCTATGGCTACACCTTC.

The CDR3 here is CATSRDRTEETQYF. CDR3 DNA: TGTGCCACCAGCAGAGATAGGACAGAAGAGACCCAGTACTTC. The chain joins TRBV15 to TRBJ2-5; tentative D call: TRBD1 (6 bases). The germline gives CDR1 LNHNV, CDR2 YYDKDF (reference sequence). CDR3 size: 14 residues. With 0 bases removed from V and 3 bases from J, the gap between germline ends came to 8 bases.

V is TRBV29-1 and J is TRBJ1-1; D perhaps matches TRBD1 (6 bases). CDR3 length equals 16 residues. From germline, CDR1 is SQVTM and CDR2 ANQGSEA. V lost 5 bases and J lost 7, with 26 bases in between. The CDR3 nucleotides read TGCAGCGTTTCTCGTGGAGGGTGGGGAGGGGGGAATGAAGCTTTCTTT. It yields the protein CSVSRGGWGGGNEAFF.

The V call is TRBV21-1, the J call TRBJ2-7; the table's TRBD2 call for D was not verified on the DNA. TRBV21-1 is recorded as a pseudogene. There are 16 residues in the CDR3. The CDR3 DNA reads TGTGCCAGCAGCGACGGCACAAGCGGGTGGGGCAGCGAGCAGTACTTC. Protein sequence: CASSDGTSGWGSEQYF.

In DNA, the CDR3 is TGTGCCAGCAGTCTCTCCAACACTGAAGCTTTCTTT. It specifies CASSLSNTEAFF. The chain employs TRBV6-1 and TRBJ1-1; unclear D gene. The CDR3 has 12 amino acids. Trimming removed 5 bases from V and 2 bases from J, with 6 bases in between. Germline V lookup: CDR1 MNHNS, CDR2 SASEGT.